This T cell receptor (beta chain) came from a study of identical twins. This clonotype was seen ten or more times. Antigen specificity is unknown. Regarding the study as a whole: Researchers caution that invariant MAIT and iNKT cells could partly confound zero-insertion analyses. Weaker excess twin sharing was seen among beta out-of-frame sequences. Not following the same donors, the study drew its conclusions from cross-sectional statistical analysis.

TCRdb reanalysed the 5' RACE reads using MiXCR and keeps one entry per CDR3 protein. This sample has about 690,000 distinct CDR3 sequences; around 6% occur once, and the top ten carry under 2%. Sample: naive T cells sorted from blood. The TCR was taken from a man aged 18 to 29 in good health.

CDR3 nucleotides: TGCGCCAGCAGCCAAGAAGGAGTCGGGTCGAACACCGGGGAGCTGTTTTTT. Translating it yields CASSQEGVGSNTGELFF. The chain carries TRBV4-1 and TRBJ2-2; D is undetermined. The CDR3 sequence is 17 residues long. CDR1 is MGHRA and CDR2 is YSYEKL in the germline V gene. Trimming took 0 bases from V and 0 from J, leaving 11 bases between them.